Shown below are 12 T cell receptor beta chains from a single sample sequenced in a study of blood T cell repertoires in COVID-19. Method: immunoSEQ multiplex PCR; TCRdb's copy keeps in-frame clones and lacks some. Of around 140,000 clones listed, over 70% are singletons. Material: peripheral blood. Receptors originate from a man aged 70-80 years who had recovered from COVID-19.

This chain connects TRBV3-1 (or the pseudogene TRBV3-2) to TRBJ2-7; TRBD1 aligns across 8 bases. CDR1 and CDR2 from the germline V gene are LGHDT and YNNKEL (reference sequence). This CDR3 is 14 amino acids long. With V trimmed by 4 bases and J by 8 bases, 10 bases remained unmatched. CDR3 bases: TGTGCCAGCAGCCTACAGGACAGGGTGGGTAAGCAGTACTTC. It translates to CASSLQDRVGKQYF.

Here the CDR3 DNA reads TGTGCCAGCAGCTTAACGACAGGGGTTAGCACAGATACGCAGTATTTT. Protein: CASSLTTGVSTDTQYF. The chain is built from TRBV7-6 and TRBJ2-3; 8 bases agree with TRBD1. The CDR3 runs to 16 residues. The V gene's germline CDR1 is SGHVS and CDR2 FNYEAQ. The V gene end was trimmed by 2 bases and the J gene end by 0 bases; junction bases not matched to a gene: 4.

This clone was seen once. This rearrangement joins TRBV5-1 to TRBJ1-6; D uncertain. Germline V gene data show CDR1 as SGHRS and CDR2 as YFSETQ. CDR3 length equals 14 residues. V dropped 2 bases and J dropped 5 bases, with 8 bases sitting between them. CDR3 in amino acids: CASSLPEDNSPLHF. The CDR3 nucleotides are TGCGCCAGCAGCTTACCGGAGGATAATTCACCCCTCCACTTT.

The V gene is TRBV19, the J gene TRBJ2-7, with 9 nucleotides matching TRBD2. V shed 2 bases and J 3 bases; nucleotides not matched to a gene: 5. This CDR3 is 15 amino acids long. Per the germline V gene, CDR1 is LNHDA and CDR2 is SQIVND (reference sequence). CDR3 DNA sequence: TGTGCCAGTAGTATACGCCTAGCGGGAAACTACGAGCAGTACTTC. It codes for CASSIRLAGNYEQYF.

V and J are TRBV7-2 and TRBJ1-2; a weak D match, TRBD1 (6 bases). Germline V CDR1 and CDR2: SGHTA, FQGNSA. CDR3 length: 13 residues. The V and J ends lost 2 bases and 4 bases respectively, with 8 bases between them. CDR3 DNA sequence: TGTGCCAGCAGCTTACAGGGGATCTATGGCTACACCTTC. It is translated as CASSLQGIYGYTF.

This clone was seen a handful of times. The V gene is TRBV6-1, the J gene TRBJ2-5; a possible D gene is TRBD1 (5 bases). Germline V gives CDR1 MNHNS, CDR2 SASEGT. The V end lost 0 bases, the J end lost 2 bases, and 10 bases lay between the germline ends. This CDR3 comprises 15 residues. For the CDR3, the DNA is TGTGCCAGCAGTGAAGCGCCAGACAGTCAAGAGACCCAGTACTTC. This sequence encodes CASSEAPDSQETQYF.

This chain uses TRBV12-5 with TRBJ1-2, with D perhaps TRBD1 (5 bases). Germline assignment: CDR1 LGHNT and CDR2 FRNRAP. V gave up 7 bases and J gave up 7 bases, with 10 bases separating them. The CDR3 is 11 amino acids. CDR3 amino acids: CASVAGFGYTF. The CDR3 nucleotides are TGTGCTAGTGTGGCAGGGTTTGGCTACACCTTC.

The rearrangement joins TRBV6-2 or TRBV6-3 to TRBJ1-5, with 7 bases fitting TRBD1. Trimming at V came to 5 bases and at J to 1 base, leaving 2 bases not matched to a gene. This CDR3 contains 14 residues. The germline V gene has CDR1 MNHEY and CDR2 SVGEGT. CDR3 amino acids: CASSRTGSNQPQHF. The DNA of the CDR3 is TGTGCCAGCAGTAGGACAGGAAGCAATCAGCCCCAGCATTTT.

In its sample, this clone was seen a few times. The chain recombines TRBV28 with TRBJ1-3; 7 bases are shared with TRBD1. The length of the CDR3 is 16 residues. The V segment lost 2 bases and the J segment 4 bases; nucleotides outside the gene matches: 8. The germline gives CDR1 MDHEN, CDR2 SYDVKM. Written as DNA, the CDR3 is TGTGCCAGCAGTTTACCGACAGGGCCGGCCGGAAACACCATATATTTT. Protein: CASSLPTGPAGNTIYF.

V gene TRBV5-1 combines with J gene TRBJ1-4; TRBD1 agrees at 9 bases. The CDR3 covers 15 residues. Germline CDR1 SGHRS, CDR2 YFSETQ. V lost 3 bases and J lost 6; bases outside the gene matches: 6. The CDR3 here is CASSSGQGTYEKLFF. The DNA of the CDR3 is TGCGCCAGCAGCTCGGGACAGGGCACGTATGAAAAACTGTTTTTT.

The chain has TRBV29-1 and TRBJ2-3; TRBD2 agrees at 11 bases. Germline-derived CDR1 and CDR2 are SQVTM and ANQGSEA. J lost 2 bases, V lost 7 bases, and 8 bases had no gene match. The CDR3 sequence is 15 residues long. The CDR3 here is CSAGLAVGTTDTQYF. The CDR3, as DNA: TGCAGCGCGGGACTAGCGGTGGGGACCACAGATACGCAGTATTTT.

The chain joins TRBV24-1 to TRBJ2-2; 9 nucleotides match TRBD1. The CDR3 loop spans 16 amino acids. Trimming cost V 4 bases and J 1 base; bases outside gene matches: 3. Per the germline V gene, CDR1 is KGHDR and CDR2 is SFDVKD. As DNA, the CDR3 is TGTGCCACCAGTGACACGGGACAGGGGAACACCGGGGAGCTGTTTTTT. Translation: CATSDTGQGNTGELFF.